Listed below are T cell receptor beta chains from one sample, sequenced in a study of early T cells in non-severe SARS-CoV-2 infection. TCRdb reanalysed the 5' RACE reads using MiXCR and keeps one entry per CDR3 protein. The sample lists around 67,000 distinct CDR3 sequences; approximately 10% were seen once. Sequenced input: whole blood. Receptors originate from an adult who was a healthcare worker with PCR-confirmed SARS-CoV-2 infection or an uninfected control (not recorded which). CDR3s include the opening cysteine and the closing phenylalanine or tryptophan.

j_call v_call cdr3_aa
TRBJ1-5 TRBV7-2 CASSAYSNQPQHF
TRBJ2-7 TRBV27 CASSFGRAYEQYF
TRBJ2-2 TRBV12-3/TRBV12-4 CASSYYSRAKGELFF
TRBJ1-1 TRBV5-1 CASSLDSVNTEAFF
TRBJ2-3 TRBV4-2 CASSLPGTSGGISTDTQYF
TRBJ1-2 TRBV12-3/TRBV12-4 CASSRGTKGYGYTF
TRBJ2-7 TRBV7-9 CASSPLYEQYF
TRBJ1-2 TRBV20-1 CSANPTGASYGYTF
TRBJ1-1 TRBV13 CASRDTGDNTEAFF
TRBJ2-7 TRBV6-5 CASSYFGQASYEQYF
TRBJ2-3 TRBV11-2 CASSRIMTSGGATDTQYF
TRBJ2-7 TRBV5-6 CASSFNPGAYEQYF
TRBJ2-7 TRBV5-5 CASSLGAASYEQYF
TRBJ2-7 TRBV14 CASSHGGYGEQYF
TRBJ2-7 TRBV5-1 CASSEQGYEQYF
TRBJ1-2 TRBV7-9 CASSFPGELDGYTF
TRBJ2-1 TRBV5-1 CASSPEPVDEQFF
TRBJ2-1 TRBV20-1 CSARGRTGWHEQFF
TRBJ1-4 TRBV5-1 CASSLWDTNEKLFF
TRBJ1-6 TRBV28 CASRVTGNNSPLHF
TRBJ2-7 TRBV13 CASSLVRGPQYF
TRBJ2-7 TRBV7-2 CASSLFDSYEQYF
TRBJ2-1 TRBV11-2 CASSLQQYNEQFF
TRBJ2-1 TRBV6-4 CASSRGWANEQFF
TRBJ2-7 TRBV7-2 CASSLEVGSYEQYF
TRBJ1-2 TRBV6-1 CASSSPDRQYYGYTF
TRBJ2-1 TRBV3-1 CASSQDLDGRSANEQFF
TRBJ1-1 TRBV11-2 CASSLSGGLTEAFF
TRBJ2-7 TRBV2 CASSVLAGGPLYEQYF
TRBJ2-1 TRBV11-2 CASSPSRASYNEQFF
TRBJ2-1 TRBV20-1 CSVSWGESYNEQFF
TRBJ2-6 TRBV2 CASSAETGRMLSGANVLTF
TRBJ2-2 TRBV12-3/TRBV12-4 CASSLMVAANTGELFF
TRBJ2-7 TRBV20-1 CSVGTVPYEQYF
TRBJ1-2 TRBV4-2 CASSQGEGGGARSRNYGYTF
TRBJ2-4 TRBV7-2 CASSLGVPWEGLAKNIQYF
TRBJ2-1 TRBV30 CASYGHSSYNEQFF
TRBJ2-7 TRBV18 CASSPPPGGVSEQYF
TRBJ1-4 TRBV7-6 CASSLVTWGRANEKLFF
TRBJ2-7 TRBV2 CASSPGAGQF
TRBJ1-1 TRBV19 CASSNAVSEAFF
TRBJ2-1 TRBV4-1 CASSQDQRRTWRVNEQFF
TRBJ2-1 TRBV13 CASSLGLSGAGGNEQFF
TRBJ2-5 TRBV6-4 CASKEAKCRPETQYF
TRBJ2-7 TRBV6-1 CASSEALGLAPSGYEQYF
TRBJ2-1 TRBV12-3/TRBV12-4 CASSGARNEQFF
TRBJ2-7 TRBV12-3/TRBV12-4 CASRGEGYEQYF
TRBJ1-1 TRBV18 CASSPRSWGTNTEAFF
TRBJ1-5 TRBV4-1 CASSQDGAGGTQPQHF
TRBJ2-2 TRBV13 CASSTHVDTGELFF
TRBJ2-7 TRBV4-1 CASSRSDRGYEQYF
TRBJ2-7 TRBV5-1 CASSLGLAGGPSYEQYF